These 30 T cell receptor beta chains originate from one sample sequenced in a study of T cell responses to AZD1222 COVID-19 vaccine. Generated by immunoSEQ multiplex PCR, the TCRdb table keeps only in-frame clones and is missing some. Found here are 150,000 or so clones, around nine tenths of them singletons; the top ten hold approximately 1.5%. The specimen was peripheral blood, collected on day 0 of AZD1222 vaccination. The origin of the receptors is an adult in good health.

This chain joins TRBV3-1 (or the pseudogene TRBV3-2) and TRBJ2-1; 10 bases align to TRBD1. V gave up 4 bases and J gave up 7 bases; unmatched junction bases: 7. CDR1 LGHDT and CDR2 YNNKEL come from the germline V gene (reference sequence). This CDR3 region has 15 residues. The CDR3 DNA reads TGTGCCAGCAGCCCTATGCCGGGACAGGGGAATGAGCAGTTCTTC. Translating gives CASSPMPGQGNEQFF.

This sequence joins TRBV11-2 and TRBJ2-5, with D possibly being TRBD1 (6 bases). This CDR3 region has 13 residues. The germline CDR1 and CDR2 sequences are SGHAT and FQNNGV. V lost 9 bases to trimming and J lost 1 base, with 12 bases between them. CDR3 bases: TGTGCCAGTGCTGGACAGCTCCAAGAGACCCAGTACTTC. Translated: CASAGQLQETQYF.

The rearrangement links TRBV11-1 to TRBJ2-7, with TRBD2 matching 9 bases. V shed 5 bases and J 0 bases; nucleotides not matched to a gene: 5. Germline CDR1 is SGHAT and CDR2 is FQDESV (reference sequence). The CDR3 has 15 residues. The DNA of the CDR3 is TGTGCCAGCAGCCCGCTAGCGGGACCCTCCTACGAGCAGTACTTC. It yields the protein CASSPLAGPSYEQYF.

The chain carries TRBV5-4 and TRBJ1-1, with D perhaps matching TRBD1 (6 bases). Trimming removed 4 bases at V and 8 bases at J, with 12 bases between. The germline CDR1 and CDR2 sequences are SGHNT and YYREEE (reference sequence). The CDR3 covers 12 residues. The CDR3 reads CASSTWTDEAFF. Here the CDR3 DNA reads TGTGCCAGCAGCACCTGGACAGACGAAGCTTTCTTT. The full variable domain, with the rest looked up from reference TRBV5-4 and TRBJ1-1, is ETGVTQSPTHLIKTRGQQVTLRCSSQSGHNTVSWYQQALGQGPQFIFQYYREEENGRGNFPPRFSGLQFPNYSSELNVNALELDDSALYLCASSTWTDEAFFGQGTRLTVV.

The V gene is TRBV5-1, the J gene TRBJ1-5, with D maybe TRBD1 (5 bases). V lost 0 bases and J lost 1, with 11 bases in between. Per the germline V gene, CDR1 is SGHRS and CDR2 is YFSETQ. This CDR3 has 16 residues. The CDR3 coding sequence is TGCGCCAGCAGCTTGGAAGGGGTCGGAAGCAATCAGCCCCAGCATTTT. Protein sequence: CASSLEGVGSNQPQHF. Supplemented by reference TRBV5-1 and TRBJ1-5, the full variable domain reads KAGVTQTPRYLIKTRGQQVTLSCSPISGHRSVSWYQQTPGQGLQFLFEYFSETQRNKGNFPGRFSGRQFSNSRSEMNVSTLELGDSALYLCASSLEGVGSNQPQHFGDGTRLSIL.

This clone came up once. The genes are TRBV5-1 and TRBJ2-7, with D unclear. V lost 4 bases and J 7 bases, leaving 21 bases between the germline ends. The CDR3 has 15 amino acids. From germline, CDR1 is SGHRS and CDR2 YFSETQ. The DNA for the CDR3 is TGCGCCAGCAGCACTTCCGGGCAAAAAGAGTCTGAGCAGTACTTC. Residues: CASSTSGQKESEQYF.

The rearrangement uses TRBV3-1 (or the pseudogene TRBV3-2) and TRBJ1-4; perhaps TRBD1 as D (5 bases). The CDR3 runs 16 residues. Trimming pared 0 bases from V and 7 bases from J, leaving 15 bases between. CDR1 and CDR2 (germline): LGHDT, YNNKEL (reference sequence). The CDR3, as DNA: TGTGCCAGCAGCCAAGATAGAACAGGAGGTAGTGAAAAACTGTTTTTT. This gives the protein CASSQDRTGGSEKLFF.

The genes are TRBV9 and TRBJ2-2; 7 bases fit TRBD1. Unmatched junction bases numbered 8, after V lost 1 base and J lost 2 bases. This CDR3 spans 17 amino acids. CDR1 is SGDLS and CDR2 is YYNGEE in the germline V gene. The CDR3 is CASSVPTGRVNTGELFF. The CDR3 DNA follows: TGTGCCAGCAGCGTACCGACAGGGCGAGTAAACACCGGGGAGCTGTTTTTT. The full variable domain, in which reference TRBV9 and TRBJ2-2 provide the parts outside the CDR3, is DSGVTQTPKHLITATGQRVTLRCSPRSGDLSVYWYQQSLDQGLQFLIQYYNGEERAKGNILERFSAQQFPDLHSELNLSSLELGDSALYFCASSVPTGRVNTGELFFGEGSRLTVL.

The genes are TRBV14 and TRBJ2-2; D perhaps matches TRBD2 (5 bases). The CDR3 loop spans 19 amino acids. V lost 0 bases, J lost 7 bases, and 24 bases lay in between. Germline loops: CDR1 SGHDN, CDR2 FVKESK. DNA of the CDR3: TGTGCCAGCAGCCAAGACCTGACGGGATTGACCCCGCCGGGCGGGGAGCTGTTTTTT. Its translation is CASSQDLTGLTPPGGELFF. Using reference TRBV14 and TRBJ2-2 for the parts outside the CDR3, the full variable domain is EAGVTQFPSHSVIEKGQTVTLRCDPISGHDNLYWYRRVMGKEIKFLLHFVKESKQDESGMPNNRFLAERTGGTYSTLKVQPAELEDSGVYFCASSQDLTGLTPPGGELFFGEGSRLTVL.

In this sample, this clone turned up once. The J gene is TRBJ2-1, the V gene TRBV5-1; 13 nucleotides agree with TRBD2. This CDR3 has 19 residues. Trimming at V came to 4 bases and at J to 0 bases, leaving 10 bases not matched to a gene. The germline gives CDR1 SGHRS, CDR2 YFSETQ. The CDR3 is CASSTGLAGVPSSYNEQFF. In nucleotides, the CDR3 is TGCGCCAGCAGCACAGGACTAGCGGGAGTCCCTAGCTCCTACAATGAGCAGTTCTTC.

The chain employs TRBV4-3 and TRBJ1-3; possibly TRBD1 for D (6 bases). The CDR3 loop spans 15 amino acids. The germline CDR1 and CDR2 sequences are LGHNA and YSLEER. Trimming took 8 bases from V and 4 from J, leaving 18 bases between them. The CDR3 DNA sequence: TGCGCCAGCGCTGAAACAGGGACGGGGGGAAACACCATATATTTT. It specifies CASAETGTGGNTIYF.

The J gene is TRBJ1-1, the V gene TRBV20-1; no definite D call. CDR1 and CDR2 (germline): DFQATT, SNEGSKA (reference sequence). V lost 4 bases, J lost 8 bases, and 8 bases lay in between. This CDR3 contains 10 residues. In DNA form, the CDR3 reads TGCAGTGCTACGAGCGAAGAAGCTTTCTTT. Translated: CSATSEEAFF.

The V gene is TRBV19, the J gene TRBJ1-5; the D gene is possibly TRBD1 (6 bases). The CDR3 spans 16 residues. Germline loops: CDR1 LNHDA, CDR2 SQIVND (reference sequence). With 6 bases removed from V and 5 bases from J, the gap between germline ends came to 20 bases. The CDR3 sequence is CASRTRGPAGHQPQHF. The CDR3 region has the DNA TGTGCCAGTAGGACCAGGGGCCCGGCTGGCCATCAGCCCCAGCATTTT.

The rearrangement joins TRBV2 to TRBJ1-1; D is possibly TRBD1 (6 bases). This CDR3 comprises 14 residues. The V and J ends lost 4 bases and 4 bases respectively, with 13 bases between them. Germline V gives CDR1 SNHLY, CDR2 FYNNEI. The CDR3 DNA is TGTGCCAGCAGTGCACAGGGAAAGAGCACTGAAGCTTTCTTT. Amino acid sequence: CASSAQGKSTEAFF.

The V and J genes are TRBV4-3 and TRBJ1-2; the D gene is possibly TRBD1 (5 bases). The CDR3 extends over 14 amino acids. Trimming pared 4 bases from V and 2 bases from J, leaving 11 bases between. CDR1 is LGHNA and CDR2 is YSLEER in the germline V gene. The CDR3 nucleotides read TGCGCCAGCAGCCTTACGGGGGGGAACTATGGCTACACCTTC. This gives the protein CASSLTGGNYGYTF.

This sequence joins TRBV7-2 and TRBJ1-1; 9 bases fit TRBD1. This CDR3 has 15 amino acids. Germline V gene data show CDR1 as SGHTA and CDR2 as FQGNSA. V was clipped by 1 base and J by 4 bases; unmatched bases: 4. CDR3 bases: TGTGCCAGCAGCTTAGGGACAGGGGAGCGCACTGAAGCTTTCTTT. It is translated as CASSLGTGERTEAFF. The full variable domain, completed using reference TRBV7-2 and TRBJ1-1, is GAGVSQSPSNKVTEKGKDVELRCDPISGHTALYWYRQSLGQGLEFLIYFQGNSAPDKSGLPSDRFSAERTGGSVSTLTIQRTQQEDSAVYLCASSLGTGERTEAFFGQGTRLTVV.

This chain links TRBV19 with TRBJ1-5; TRBD1 matches 7 bases. V shed 3 bases and J 0 bases; nucleotides not matched to a gene: 8. This CDR3 comprises 17 residues. Germline CDR1 LNHDA, CDR2 SQIVND (reference sequence). CDR3 sequence reads: CASSMPRGQVSNQPQHF. The CDR3 region has the DNA TGTGCCAGTAGTATGCCCCGAGGACAGGTTAGCAATCAGCCCCAGCATTTT.

The CDR3 DNA is TGTGCCAGCAGCTTTATAGGGGGCTTATCCTACAATGAGCAGTTCTTC. Amino acids: CASSFIGGLSYNEQFF. The rearrangement joins TRBV5-6 to TRBJ2-1; 7 nucleotides line up with TRBD1. The CDR3 runs to 16 residues. Trimming removed 2 bases from V and 1 base from J; junction bases left unmatched: 6. Germline CDR1 and CDR2: SGHDT and YYEEEE.

The chain uses TRBV11-3 and TRBJ2-7; 7 nucleotides agree with TRBD1. J gave up 0 bases and V 5 bases, and 4 bases lay outside the gene matches. Germline V gives CDR1 SGHNT, CDR2 YENEEA. The CDR3 is 14 residues long. The CDR3 bases are TGTGCCAGCAGCCCCAGGGGGAGCTCCTACGAGCAGTACTTC. Translating gives CASSPRGSSYEQYF. The variable domain in full, completed from reference TRBV11-3 and TRBJ2-7, reads EAGVVQSPRYKIIEKKQPVAFWCNPISGHNTLYWYLQNLGQGPELLIRYENEEAVDDSQLPKDRFSAERLKGVDSTLKIQPAELGDSAVYLCASSPRGSSYEQYFGPGTRLTVT.

This chain connects TRBV7-2 to TRBJ1-1; perhaps TRBD1 as D (6 bases). In germline, CDR1 is SGHTA, CDR2 FQGNSA. The CDR3 extends over 15 amino acids. The V end lost 1 base, the J end lost 4 bases, and 13 bases lay between the germline ends. The CDR3 loop reads CASSLGWGPGTEAFF. CDR3 bases: TGTGCCAGCAGCTTAGGTTGGGGGCCTGGCACTGAAGCTTTCTTT.

V usage is TRBV3-1 (or the pseudogene TRBV3-2) and J usage is TRBJ2-7, with TRBD2 matching 10 bases. The CDR3 has 19 residues. J lost 2 bases, V lost 0 bases, and 13 bases had no gene match. The germline gives CDR1 LGHDT, CDR2 YNNKEL (reference sequence). CDR3 residues: CASSQEGGIAGGLAYEQYF. The CDR3, as DNA: TGTGCCAGCAGCCAAGAGGGTGGAATAGCGGGGGGTCTGGCCTACGAGCAGTACTTC.

V and J are TRBV25-1 and TRBJ2-7, with D uncertain. Germline loops: CDR1 MGHDK, CDR2 SYGVNS. The CDR3 runs 13 residues. Trimming stripped 1 base from V and 7 bases from J, with 11 bases between. This CDR3 reads CASSESGSREQYF. DNA for the CDR3: TGTGCCAGCAGTGAATCGGGCAGTCGAGAGCAGTACTTC.

The V and J genes are TRBV4-3 and TRBJ2-1; the match to TRBD2 covers 7 bases. The V gene's germline CDR1 is LGHNA and CDR2 YSLEER. V was clipped by 1 base and J by 0 bases; unmatched bases: 6. The CDR3 consists of 17 residues. The CDR3 sequence is CASSQGTAGDSYNEQFF. CDR3 bases: TGCGCCAGCAGCCAAGGAACGGCGGGAGACTCCTACAATGAGCAGTTCTTC.

This sequence joins TRBV28 and TRBJ2-1; TRBD2 aligns across 7 bases. V gave up 5 bases and J gave up 2 bases; unmatched junction bases: 6. Germline V lookup: CDR1 MDHEN, CDR2 SYDVKM. The CDR3 is made up of 15 amino acids. CDR3 sequence: CASSPAGVPYNEQFF. CDR3 nucleotide sequence: TGTGCCAGCAGTCCCGCGGGAGTCCCCTACAATGAGCAGTTCTTC.

The gene calls are TRBV12-5 and TRBJ2-7, with 10 nucleotides matching TRBD2. J was trimmed by 3 bases and V by 3 bases; bases with no gene match: 8. Germline V lookup: CDR1 LGHNT, CDR2 FRNRAP. The CDR3 contains 16 residues. In DNA form, the CDR3 reads TGTGCTAGTGGTTTTCAAGCGGGGGGGCCCGTCTACGAGCAGTACTTC. Amino acids: CASGFQAGGPVYEQYF.

This clone was seen a single time. The gene calls are TRBV10-2 and TRBJ2-7; TRBD2 matches 8 bases. The V gene end was trimmed by 6 bases and the J gene end by 0 bases; junction bases not matched to a gene: 19. Germline CDR1 reads WSHSY; CDR2 reads SAAADI. This CDR3 has 19 amino acids. The CDR3 DNA reads TGCGCCAGCAGCGGGGTGGTTGAGTCTAGCGGGTCCTTCTCCTACGAGCAGTACTTC. Encoded protein: CASSGVVESSGSFSYEQYF.

The gene calls are TRBV5-5 and TRBJ1-1; TRBD1 matches 7 bases. The J segment lost 0 bases and the V segment lost 4 bases, leaving 3 bases of the junction unmatched. Per the germline V gene, CDR1 is SGHKS and CDR2 is YYEKEE (reference sequence). The CDR3 is 14 residues long. Written as DNA, the CDR3 is TGTGCCAGCAGCGTGGGGACAGTGAACACTGAAGCTTTCTTT. Translation gives CASSVGTVNTEAFF.

The chain links TRBV27 to TRBJ1-1; perhaps TRBD1 as D (5 bases). The CDR3 extends over 12 amino acids. Trimming cost V 2 bases and J 7 bases, with 8 bases left between them. CDR1 MNHEY and CDR2 SMNVEV come from the germline V gene (reference sequence). The CDR3 loop is CASSLLGREAFF. DNA of the CDR3: TGTGCCAGCAGTTTACTGGGGCGTGAAGCTTTCTTT.

This chain uses TRBV30 with TRBJ2-1, with 12 bases fitting TRBD2. Germline CDR1 GTSNPN, CDR2 SVGIG (reference sequence). This CDR3 region has 18 residues. With V trimmed by 5 bases and J by 7 bases, 18 bases remained unmatched. The CDR3, as DNA: TGTGCCTGGCTTAGGGCGGATATTCTAGCGGGAGGGTCAAATGAGCAGTTCTTC. Protein sequence: CAWLRADILAGGSNEQFF.

The rearrangement links TRBV13 to TRBJ1-6; 9 nucleotides match TRBD1. CDR3 length equals 16 residues. With 4 bases clipped from V and 6 bases from J, the junction kept 7 bases outside the gene matches. In germline, CDR1 is PRHDT, CDR2 FYEKMQ (reference sequence). CDR3 in amino acids: CASSSQGAPPNSPLHF. The CDR3 DNA reads as TGTGCCAGCAGCTCACAGGGGGCACCCCCTAATTCACCCCTCCACTTT.